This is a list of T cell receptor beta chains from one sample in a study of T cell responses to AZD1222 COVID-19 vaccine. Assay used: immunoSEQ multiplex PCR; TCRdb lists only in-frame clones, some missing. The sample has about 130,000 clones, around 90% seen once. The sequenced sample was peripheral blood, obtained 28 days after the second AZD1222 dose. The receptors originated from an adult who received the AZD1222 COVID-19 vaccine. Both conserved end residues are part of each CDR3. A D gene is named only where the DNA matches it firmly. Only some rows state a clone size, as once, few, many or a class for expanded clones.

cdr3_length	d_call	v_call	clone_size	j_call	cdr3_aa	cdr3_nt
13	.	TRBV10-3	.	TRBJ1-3	CAIRSPTGDTIYF	TGTGCCATCAGGTCCCCGACGGGCGACACCATATATTTT
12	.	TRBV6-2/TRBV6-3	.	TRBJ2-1	CASSRIWNEQFF	TGTGCCAGCAGTCGAATTTGGAATGAGCAGTTCTTC
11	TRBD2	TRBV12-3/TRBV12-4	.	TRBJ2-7	CASSGGREQYF	TGTGCCAGCAGCGGGGGGAGGGAGCAGTACTTC
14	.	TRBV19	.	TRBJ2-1	CASSGLATYNEQFF	TGTGCCAGTAGTGGGCTAGCGACCTACAATGAGCAGTTCTTC
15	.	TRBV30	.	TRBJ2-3	CAWSEGLISTDTQYF	TGTGCCTGGAGTGAAGGATTGATTAGCACAGATACGCAGTATTTT
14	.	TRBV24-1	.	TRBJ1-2	CATSDLQRPYGYTF	TGTGCCACCAGTGATTTGCAAAGGCCCTATGGCTACACCTTC
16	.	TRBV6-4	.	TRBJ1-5	CASSEPARAGDQPQHF	TGTGCCAGCAGTGAGCCAGCACGAGCCGGGGATCAGCCCCAGCATTTT
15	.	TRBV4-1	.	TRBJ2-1	CASSQGGLQNNEQFF	TGCGCCAGCAGCCAAGGGGGACTCCAAAACAATGAGCAGTTCTTC
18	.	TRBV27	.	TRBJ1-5	CASSLLTPDTNSNQPQHF	TGTGCCAGCAGTTTATTAACCCCCGACACCAATAGCAATCAGCCCCAGCATTTT
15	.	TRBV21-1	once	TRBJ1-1	CASSKKGGERGRAFF	TGTGCCAGCAGCAAAAAAGGAGGAGAGAGGGGTCGAGCTTTCTTT
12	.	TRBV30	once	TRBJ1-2	CAWSGDNYGYTF	TGTGCCTGGAGTGGCGACAACTATGGCTACACCTTC
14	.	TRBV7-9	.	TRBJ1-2	CASSGPEGPYGYTF	TGTGCCAGCAGCGGCCCTGAGGGACCCTATGGCTACACCTTC
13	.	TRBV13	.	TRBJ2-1	CASSSARGVEQFF	TGTGCCAGCAGCTCAGCGAGGGGAGTAGAGCAGTTCTTC
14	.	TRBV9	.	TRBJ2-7	CASSLRGSTYEQYF	TGTGCCAGCAGCCTTCGGGGCAGCACCTACGAGCAGTACTTC
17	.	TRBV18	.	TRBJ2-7	CASSPPPTGTGLYEQYF	TGTGCCAGCTCACCACCGCCGACCGGGACGGGCCTCTACGAGCAGTACTTC
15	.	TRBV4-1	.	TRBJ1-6	CASSLRELSSSPLHF	TGCGCCAGCAGCCTGAGGGAGCTTTCGAGTTCACCCCTCCACTTT
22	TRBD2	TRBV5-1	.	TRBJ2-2	CASSLGLLGSPSGITNTGELFF	TGCGCCAGCAGCTTGGGACTTTTGGGCTCCCCTAGCGGGATTACGAACACCGGGGAGCTGTTTTTT
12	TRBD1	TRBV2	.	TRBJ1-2	CASAQTGNGYTF	TGTGCCAGCGCCCAGACAGGGAATGGCTACACCTTC
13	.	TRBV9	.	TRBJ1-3	CASSVNIGNTIYF	TGTGCCAGCAGCGTAAACATAGGAAACACCATATATTTT
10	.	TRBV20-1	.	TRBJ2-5	CSASGETQYF	TGCAGTGCCTCGGGAGAGACCCAGTACTTC
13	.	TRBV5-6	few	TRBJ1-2	CASSPGGFYGYTF	TGTGCCAGCAGCCCCGGCGGTTTCTATGGCTACACCTTC